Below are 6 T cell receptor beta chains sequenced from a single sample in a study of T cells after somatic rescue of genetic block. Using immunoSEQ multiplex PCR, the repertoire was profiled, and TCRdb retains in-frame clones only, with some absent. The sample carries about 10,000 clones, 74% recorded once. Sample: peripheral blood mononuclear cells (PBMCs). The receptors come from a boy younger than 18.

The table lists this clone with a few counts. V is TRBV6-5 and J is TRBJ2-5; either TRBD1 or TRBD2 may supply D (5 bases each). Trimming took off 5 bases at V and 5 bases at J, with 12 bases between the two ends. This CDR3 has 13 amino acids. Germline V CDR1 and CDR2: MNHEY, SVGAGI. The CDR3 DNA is TGTGCCAGCAGTCGAGGGACCTGGGAGACCCAGTACTTC. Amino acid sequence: CASSRGTWETQYF.

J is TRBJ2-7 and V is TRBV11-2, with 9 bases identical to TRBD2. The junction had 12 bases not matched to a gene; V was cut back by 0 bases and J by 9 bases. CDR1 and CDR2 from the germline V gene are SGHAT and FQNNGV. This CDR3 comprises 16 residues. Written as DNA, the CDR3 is TGTGCCAGCAGCTTAGATATTGCGGGAGGGGGAACGGGGCAGTACTTC. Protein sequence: CASSLDIAGGGTGQYF.

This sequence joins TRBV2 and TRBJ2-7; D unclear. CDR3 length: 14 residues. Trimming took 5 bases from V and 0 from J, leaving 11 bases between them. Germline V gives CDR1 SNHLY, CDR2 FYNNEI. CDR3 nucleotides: TGTGCCAGCAGTTTCAGGTCTACCTCCTACGAGCAGTACTTC. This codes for CASSFRSTSYEQYF.

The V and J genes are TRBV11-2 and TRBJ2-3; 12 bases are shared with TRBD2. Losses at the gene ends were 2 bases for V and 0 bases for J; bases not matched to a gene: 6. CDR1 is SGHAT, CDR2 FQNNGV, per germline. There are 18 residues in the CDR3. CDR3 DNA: TGTGCCAGCAGCTTATTTCTAGCGGGAGGGTATAGCACAGATACGCAGTATTTT. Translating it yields CASSLFLAGGYSTDTQYF.

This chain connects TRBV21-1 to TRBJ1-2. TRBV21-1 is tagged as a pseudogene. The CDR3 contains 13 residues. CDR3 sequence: CASSIAEKSGYTF. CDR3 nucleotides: TGTGCCAGCAGCATTGCGGAAAAGAGTGGCTACACCTTC.

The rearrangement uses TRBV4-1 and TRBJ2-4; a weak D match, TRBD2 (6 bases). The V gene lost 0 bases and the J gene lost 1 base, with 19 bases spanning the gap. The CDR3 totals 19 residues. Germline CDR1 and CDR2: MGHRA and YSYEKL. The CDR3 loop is CASSQDYSGSPVAKNIQYF. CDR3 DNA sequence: TGCGCCAGCAGCCAAGATTACAGCGGGTCCCCCGTTGCCAAAAACATTCAGTACTTC.